The 8 T cell receptor beta chains listed next were all sequenced from one sample in a study of brain metastases from non-small cell lung cancer. Method: immunoSEQ multiplex PCR; TCRdb's copy keeps in-frame clones and lacks some. The sample comprises 4,500 or so clones, roughly 80% of which are singletons, and roughly 8% rests with the top ten. Material: primary lung tumor tissue. The receptors were sampled from a donor aged 40 or over with non-small cell lung cancer.

The V gene is TRBV10-3, the J gene TRBJ1-3, with 7 bases matching TRBD1. The CDR3 contains 15 residues. Trimming at V came to 8 bases and at J to 3 bases, leaving 10 bases not matched to a gene. Per germline, CDR1 ENHRY and CDR2 SYGVKD. The CDR3 spells CAISSGGFDGNTIYF. The CDR3 region has the DNA TGTGCCATCTCCTCAGGGGGTTTTGATGGAAACACCATATATTTT.

The chain joins TRBV11-3 to TRBJ2-3, with 8 bases matching TRBD2. J lost 2 bases, V lost 5 bases, and 6 bases had no gene match. Germline CDR1 and CDR2: SGHNT and YENEEA. There are 15 residues in the CDR3. CDR3 sequence: CASSPRSGDTDTQYF. CDR3 DNA: TGTGCCAGCAGCCCCCGTAGCGGGGACACAGATACGCAGTATTTT.

V usage is TRBV5-6 and J usage is TRBJ2-1; no clear D gene. The germline CDR1 and CDR2 sequences are SGHDT and YYEEEE. With 4 bases removed from V and 13 bases from J, the gap between germline ends came to 15 bases. This CDR3 contains 12 residues. CDR3 amino acids: CASSLPTGFQFF. The CDR3 bases are TGTGCCAGCAGCCTCCCGACCGGATTTCAGTTCTTC.

The chain couples TRBV7-8 to TRBJ2-2; tentative D call: TRBD2 (6 bases). Germline V gives CDR1 SGHVS, CDR2 FQNEAQ. V was cut by 7 bases and J by 7 bases, with 13 bases left in between. This CDR3 region has 13 residues. The DNA of the CDR3 is TGTGCCAGCACCAAACTAGCCCACGGGGAGCTGTTTTTT. Translated: CASTKLAHGELFF. Based on the CDR3 plus reference TRBV7-8 and TRBJ2-2, the full variable domain is GAGVSQSPRYKVAKRGQDVALRCDPISGHVSLFWYQQALGQGPEFLTYFQNEAQLDKSGLPSDRFFAERPEGSVSTLKIQRTQQEDSAVYLCASTKLAHGELFFGEGSRLTVL.

This clone appeared once. The rearrangement links TRBV6-2 or TRBV6-3 to TRBJ2-5; TRBD1 matches 8 bases. This CDR3 region has 15 residues. The V segment lost 5 bases and the J segment 5 bases; nucleotides outside the gene matches: 10. Looked up from germline, CDR1 is MNHEY and CDR2 is SVGEGT. The CDR3 is CASSITRQGSETQYF. The DNA for the CDR3 is TGTGCCAGCAGTATAACTAGACAGGGGTCGGAGACCCAGTACTTC.

The rearrangement links TRBV30 to TRBJ1-3; D unresolved. Germline CDR1 is GTSNPN and CDR2 is SVGIG (reference sequence). The CDR3 spans 13 residues. V was shortened by 4 bases and J by 2 bases, with 9 bases between the two germline ends. CDR3 in amino acids: CAWTNMPGNTIYF. The DNA of the CDR3 is TGTGCCTGGACGAACATGCCTGGAAACACCATATATTTT.

The chain is built from TRBV14 and TRBJ2-3; D might be TRBD2 (5 bases). The CDR3 has 15 amino acids. V was pared by 3 bases and J by 0 bases, with 10 bases between. Germline-derived CDR1 and CDR2 are SGHDN and FVKESK. The chain's CDR3 is CASSHLSESTDTQYF. As DNA, the CDR3 is TGTGCCAGCAGCCACCTTAGCGAAAGCACAGATACGCAGTATTTT.

This clone was picked up a small number of times. The CDR3 nucleotides are TGTGCCAGCTCACCATCGGCGCACAGATCGGAACAGCCCCAGCATTTT. Its translation is CASSPSAHRSEQPQHF. The rearrangement uses TRBV18 and TRBJ1-5; no reliable D call. Trimming pared 2 bases from V and 7 bases from J, leaving 18 bases between. CDR1 is KGHSH and CDR2 is LQKENI in the germline V gene. This CDR3 region has 16 residues.